Following are 9 T cell receptor beta chains from one sample sequenced in a study of blood T cell repertoires in COVID-19. Profiled with immunoSEQ multiplex PCR; TCRdb holds only in-frame clones, not every one. Among about 78,000 clones listed, around 91% were seen once. The specimen was peripheral blood. These receptors were collected from a woman older than 75 with active or convalescent COVID-19.

The chain combines TRBV5-1 with TRBJ2-1; maybe TRBD2 (5 bases). CDR1 and CDR2 (germline): SGHRS, YFSETQ. CDR3 length: 16 residues. Trimming took 4 bases from V and 0 from J, leaving 14 bases between them. The CDR3 bases are TGCGCCAGCAGCACGGGTCCGGGGAGCTCCTACAATGAGCAGTTCTTC. This encodes CASSTGPGSSYNEQFF.

The rearrangement links TRBV5-1 to TRBJ2-7; 8 nucleotides align to TRBD2. With 0 bases clipped from V and 2 bases from J, the junction kept 10 bases outside the gene matches. The CDR3 has 17 amino acids. Germline loops: CDR1 SGHRS, CDR2 YFSETQ. CDR3: CASSLVPSGSQPYEQYF. The CDR3 nucleotides read TGCGCCAGCAGCTTGGTTCCTAGCGGGTCCCAACCCTACGAGCAGTACTTC. The variable domain in full, with the rest retrieved from reference TRBV5-1 and TRBJ2-7, is KAGVTQTPRYLIKTRGQQVTLSCSPISGHRSVSWYQQTPGQGLQFLFEYFSETQRNKGNFPGRFSGRQFSNSRSEMNVSTLELGDSALYLCASSLVPSGSQPYEQYFGPGTRLTVT.

This sequence joins TRBV7-2 and TRBJ1-1; D is undetermined. This CDR3 is built from 15 residues. V was clipped by 2 bases and J by 1 base, with 11 bases between them. The V gene's germline CDR1 is SGHTA and CDR2 FQGNSA. The CDR3 sequence is CASSLIPHRNTEAFF. DNA of the CDR3: TGTGCCAGCAGCTTAATTCCCCACAGGAACACTGAAGCTTTCTTT.

This sequence joins TRBV30 and TRBJ1-5, with TRBD1 as a possible D gene (6 bases). CDR1 GTSNPN and CDR2 SVGIG come from the germline V gene (reference sequence). The CDR3 length is 18 residues. The V end lost 1 base, the J end lost 5 bases, and 24 bases lay between the germline ends. CDR3 sequence (DNA): TGTGCCTGGAGTGCCTCATCAGGGGTTGGATGGGGATATCAGCCCCAGCATTTT. Its translation is CAWSASSGVGWGYQPQHF.

The J gene is TRBJ2-2, the V gene TRBV28, with D possibly being TRBD1 (7 bases). Germline assignment: CDR1 MDHEN and CDR2 SYDVKM. V gave up 3 bases and J gave up 0 bases, with 11 bases separating them. The CDR3 is made up of 16 amino acids. CDR3 protein: CASSFGGTANTGELFF. CDR3 nucleotide sequence: TGTGCCAGCAGTTTTGGGGGGACAGCGAACACCGGGGAGCTGTTTTTT.

This rearrangement joins TRBV12-5 to TRBJ2-7; a possible D gene is TRBD2 (6 bases). This CDR3 spans 13 amino acids. The ends were cut back, 1 base at V and 5 bases at J, with 9 bases in the middle. Germline lookup yields CDR1 LGHNT and CDR2 FRNRAP. CDR3 DNA: TGTGCTAGTGGTTTGGCGGGACTCGACGAGCAGTACTTC. Amino acids: CASGLAGLDEQYF.

This rearrangement joins TRBV7-7 to TRBJ2-1; 11 positions agree with TRBD2. Per the germline V gene, CDR1 is SSHAT and CDR2 is FNYEAQ (reference sequence). The CDR3 consists of 16 residues. Trimming removed 4 bases from V and 7 bases from J; junction bases left unmatched: 9. The CDR3 region is CASSSAGTSGKNEQFF. The CDR3 DNA sequence: TGTGCCAGCAGCTCGGCCGGGACTAGCGGAAAGAATGAGCAGTTCTTC.

As concerns this clone: A read error may account for a junction end that differs from germline. V gene TRBV9 combines with J gene TRBJ2-2; 11 nucleotides match TRBD2. The CDR3 sequence is 16 residues long. CDR1 and CDR2 (germline): SGDLS, YYNGEE. The CDR3 DNA sequence: TGTGCCAGCAGCGTCCTGACTAGCGGGATTACCGAGGAGCTGTTTTTT. It is translated as CASSVLTSGITEELFF.

The J gene is TRBJ2-1, the V gene TRBV7-2; TRBD2 matches at 9 bases. The CDR3 is 14 residues long. Germline lookup yields CDR1 SGHTA and CDR2 FQGNSA. V lost 5 bases and J lost 7; bases outside the gene matches: 6. This CDR3 is CASSHTSGQNEQFF. The CDR3 region has the DNA TGTGCCAGCAGCCATACTAGCGGGCAGAATGAGCAGTTCTTC.